This is a list of T cell receptor beta chains from one sample in a study of shared clonotypes between healthy human individuals. This table comes from immunoSEQ multiplex PCR, and its TCRdb copy is limited to in-frame clones, with some not included. The sample has 2.3 million or so clones, 85% to 95% seen once. Sequencing used naive CD4+ T cells from PBMCs. All receptors come from a young man in good health. Some clones in this sample may be carry-over from other donors' samples. CDR3s include the opening cysteine and the closing phenylalanine or tryptophan. Fields, in order: D gene, V gene, J gene, clone size, CDR3 DNA, CDR3 protein. A D gene is named only where the DNA matches it firmly. Rows give clone size only sometimes, using once, few, many, or a class for an expanded clone.

>.|TRBV11-3|TRBJ2-7|.
TGTGCCAGCAGCTTAGAACAGGGCTCCGAGCAGTACTTC
CASSLEQGSEQYF
>.|TRBV30|TRBJ1-6|.
TGTGCCTGGACCCCTTCGTTCCGACAGGCCGATAATTCACCCCTCCACTTT
CAWTPSFRQADNSPLHF
>TRBD1|TRBV5-4|TRBJ2-3|.
TGTGCCAGCAGCGTGGACAGGGGGCTCGCAGATACGCAGTATTTT
CASSVDRGLADTQYF
>.|TRBV7-2|TRBJ1-5|.
TGTGCCAGCAGCTCACCCGGGACACTTAGCAATCAGCCCCAGCATTTT
CASSSPGTLSNQPQHF
>TRBD1|TRBV28|TRBJ2-3|.
TGTGCCAGCAGTAGACAGGGGGCTTCGTCGGATACGCAGTATTTT
CASSRQGASSDTQYF
>.|TRBV15|TRBJ1-1|.
TGTGCCACCAGCAGAGATGAAGGACGCACTGAAGCTTTCTTT
CATSRDEGRTEAFF
>TRBD1|TRBV9|TRBJ1-2|.
TGTGCCAGCAGCGCCCAGGGGGCTGGTGGCTACACCTTC
CASSAQGAGGYTF
>.|TRBV2|TRBJ1-5|few
TGTGCCAGCGGTCAGCCCCAGCATTTT
CASGQPQHF
>.|TRBV2|TRBJ2-7|.
TGTGCCACCGGGACTTACGAGCAGTACTTC
CATGTYEQYF
>.|TRBV28|TRBJ1-1|.
TGTGCCACCACAAGGGGGAACACTGAAGCTTTCTTT
CATTRGNTEAFF
>.|TRBV7-2|TRBJ2-7|.
TGTGCCAGCAGTTACAGGGAACACGAGCAGTACTTC
CASSYREHEQYF
>.|TRBV6-5|TRBJ1-1|.
TGTGCCAGCAGCCTCGACAAGAACACTGAAGCTTTCTTT
CASSLDKNTEAFF
>TRBD2|TRBV5-1|TRBJ2-5|once
TGCGCCAGCAGCTCAGGGACTAGCGGGAGGGAGACCCAGTACTTC
CASSSGTSGRETQYF
>.|TRBV15|TRBJ1-3|.
TGTGCCACCAGCAGAGATCTTGACCGGGACAACTCTGGAAACACCATATATTTT
CATSRDLDRDNSGNTIYF
>.|TRBV5-1|TRBJ1-3|.
TGCGCCAGCAGCGGGGACATCGGAAACACCATATATTTT
CASSGDIGNTIYF
>TRBD1|TRBV7-6|TRBJ1-2|.
TGTGCCAGCAGCCTCGCGACCGGGACAGGGGGCTATGGCTACACCTTC
CASSLATGTGGYGYTF
>.|TRBV28|TRBJ2-5|.
TGTGCCAGCAGGGACAGCACTGATCAAGAGACCCAGTACTTC
CASRDSTDQETQYF